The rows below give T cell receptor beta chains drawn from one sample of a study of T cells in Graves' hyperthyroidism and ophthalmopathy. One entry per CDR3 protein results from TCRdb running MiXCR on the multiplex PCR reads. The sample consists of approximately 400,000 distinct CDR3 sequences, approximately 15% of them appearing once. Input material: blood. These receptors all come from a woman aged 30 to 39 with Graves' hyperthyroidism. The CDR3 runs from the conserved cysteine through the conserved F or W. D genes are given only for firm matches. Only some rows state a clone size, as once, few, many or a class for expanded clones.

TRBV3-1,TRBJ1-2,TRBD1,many,CASSQGQRQGDGYTF,TGTGCCAGCAGCCAAGGACAACGACAGGGGGATGGCTACACCTTC
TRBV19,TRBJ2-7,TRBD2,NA,CASSRDTSGSYEQYF,TGTGCCAGTAGTAGGGATACTAGCGGGAGCTACGAGCAGTACTTC
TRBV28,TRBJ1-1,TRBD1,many,CASSSGQGAEAFF,TGTGCCAGCAGTTCAGGACAGGGGGCTGAAGCTTTCTTT
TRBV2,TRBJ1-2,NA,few,CASNIIPDSYGYTF,TGTGCCAGCAATATAATTCCGGACAGCTATGGCTACACCTTC
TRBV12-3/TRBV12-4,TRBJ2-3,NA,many,CASSLEASSTDTQYF,TGTGCCAGCAGTTTGGAGGCCTCTAGCACAGATACGCAGTATTTT
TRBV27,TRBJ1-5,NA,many,CASSPRGGYSNQPQHF,TGTGCCAGCAGTCCCCGGGGAGGGTATAGCAATCAGCCCCAGCATTTT
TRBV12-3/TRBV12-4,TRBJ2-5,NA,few,CASSPLWSGANQETQYF,TGTGCCAGCAGCCCACTTTGGTCAGGGGCGAACCAAGAGACCCAGTACTTC
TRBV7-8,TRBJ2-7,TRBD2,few,CASMTSGNEQYF,TGTGCCAGCATGACTAGCGGGAACGAGCAGTACTTC
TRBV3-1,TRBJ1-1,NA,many,CASSQRSSNTEAFF,TGTGCCAGCAGCCAACGGAGTTCCAACACTGAAGCTTTCTTT
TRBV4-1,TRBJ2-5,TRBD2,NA,CASSQDGGSGREYF,TGCGCCAGCAGCCAAGATGGGGGCAGCGGGAGGGAGTACTTC
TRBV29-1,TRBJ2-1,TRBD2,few,CSVWLAGAQEQFF,TGCAGCGTTTGGCTAGCGGGAGCTCAAGAGCAGTTCTTC
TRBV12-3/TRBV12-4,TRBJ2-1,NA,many,CASSQPGPSHNEQFF,TGTGCCAGCAGTCAACCGGGCCCATCACACAATGAGCAGTTCTTC
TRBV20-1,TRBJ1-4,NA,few,CSARDQEGGGEKLFF,TGCAGTGCTAGAGATCAGGAGGGGGGCGGTGAAAAACTGTTTTTT
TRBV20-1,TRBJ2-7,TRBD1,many,CSAGTGPYEQYF,TGCAGTGCCGGGACAGGGCCTTACGAGCAGTACTTC
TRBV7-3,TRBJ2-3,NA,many,CASSLGPSGGDTQYF,TGTGCCAGCAGCTTAGGGCCCAGCGGTGGCGATACGCAGTATTTT
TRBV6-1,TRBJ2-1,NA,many,CASSRDSHEQFF,TGTGCCAGCAGTCGGGACTCTCACGAGCAGTTCTTC
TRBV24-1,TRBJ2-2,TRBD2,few,CATSDPLGGSVNTGELFF,TGTGCCACCAGTGATCCGCTAGGCGGGAGCGTAAACACCGGGGAGCTGTTTTTT
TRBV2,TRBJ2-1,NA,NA,CASKPLAGFSYNEQFF,TGTGCCAGCAAGCCTCTGGCGGGCTTCTCCTACAATGAGCAGTTCTTC
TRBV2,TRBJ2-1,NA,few,CASTLARTNEQFF,TGTGCCAGCACGTTAGCGAGGACAAATGAGCAGTTCTTC
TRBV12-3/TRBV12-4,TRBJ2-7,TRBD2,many,CASSPRTSGRANYEQYF,TGTGCCAGCAGTCCCCGGACTAGCGGGAGGGCCAACTACGAGCAGTACTTC
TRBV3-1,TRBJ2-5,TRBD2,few,CASSHSGSGETQYF,TGTGCCAGCAGCCACAGCGGGAGTGGAGAGACCCAGTACTTC
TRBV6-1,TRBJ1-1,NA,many,CASSYDARGSINTEAFF,TGTGCCAGCAGTTACGATGCCCGGGGCTCGATCAACACTGAAGCTTTCTTT
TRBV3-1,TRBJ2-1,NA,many,CASSPTGHESSYNEQFF,TGTGCCAGCAGCCCCACCGGACACGAGAGCTCCTACAATGAGCAGTTCTTC
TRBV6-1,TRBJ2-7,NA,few,CASTFEAGGLSYEQYF,TGTGCCAGCACCTTTGAGGCAGGGGGACTCTCCTACGAGCAGTACTTC
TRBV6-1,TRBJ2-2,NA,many,CASRLGGPGELFF,TGTGCCAGCCGCCTGGGAGGCCCCGGGGAGCTGTTTTTT
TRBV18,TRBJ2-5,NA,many,CASSPMRQETQYF,TGTGCCAGCTCACCAATGCGCCAAGAGACCCAGTACTTC
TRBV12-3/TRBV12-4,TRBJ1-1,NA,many,CASSLSSFTEAFF,TGTGCCAGCAGTTTATCGAGTTTCACTGAAGCTTTCTTT
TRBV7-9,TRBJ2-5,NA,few,CASSFWGSQETQYF,TGTGCCAGCAGCTTTTGGGGTTCCCAAGAGACCCAGTACTTC
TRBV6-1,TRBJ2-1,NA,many,CASSGQSGPYNEQFF,TGTGCCAGCAGTGGCCAGTCGGGCCCTTACAATGAGCAGTTCTTC
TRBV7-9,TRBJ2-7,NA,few,CASTLGNEQYF,TGTGCCAGCACCTTGGGGAACGAGCAGTACTTC
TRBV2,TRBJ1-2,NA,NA,CASTLRGKADNYGYTF,TGTGCCAGCACCCTAAGAGGAAAAGCAGATAACTATGGCTACACCTTC
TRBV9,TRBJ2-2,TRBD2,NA,CASSTRLGTSGNTGELFF,TGTGCCAGCAGCACGCGACTCGGGACTAGCGGAAACACCGGGGAGCTGTTTTTT
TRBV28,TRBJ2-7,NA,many,CASSFSGTVYEQYF,TGTGCCAGCAGTTTCTCGGGGACGGTCTACGAGCAGTACTTC
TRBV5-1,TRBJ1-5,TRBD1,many,CASSLGDRGNQPQHF,TGCGCCAGCAGCTTGGGGGACAGGGGGAATCAGCCCCAGCATTTT
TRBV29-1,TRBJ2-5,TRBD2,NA,CSVWAGVGETQYF,TGCAGCGTTTGGGCGGGAGTGGGGGAGACCCAGTACTTC
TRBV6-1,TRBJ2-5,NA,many,CASSEMGGWETQYF,TGTGCCAGCAGTGAAATGGGGGGATGGGAGACCCAGTACTTC
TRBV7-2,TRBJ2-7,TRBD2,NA,CASSSSGNRKEQYF,TGTGCCAGCAGCTCCAGCGGGAATCGGAAAGAGCAGTACTTC
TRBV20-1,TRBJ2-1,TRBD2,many,CSATGLAWNEQFF,TGCAGTGCTACCGGACTAGCGTGGAATGAGCAGTTCTTC
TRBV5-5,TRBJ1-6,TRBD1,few,CASSYRTGVNSPLHF,TGTGCCAGCAGCTACCGGACAGGGGTTAATTCACCCCTCCACTTT
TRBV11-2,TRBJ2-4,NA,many,CASSLYGFDKNIQYF,TGTGCCAGCAGCTTATATGGGTTTGACAAAAACATTCAGTACTTC
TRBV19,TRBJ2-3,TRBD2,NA,CASSIMGLDTDTQYF,TGTGCCAGTAGTATAATGGGACTAGACACAGATACGCAGTATTTT
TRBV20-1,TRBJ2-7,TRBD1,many,CSARDRGQEYEQYF,TGCAGTGCTAGAGATCGTGGACAGGAGTACGAGCAGTACTTC
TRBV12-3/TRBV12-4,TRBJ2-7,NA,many,CASQRGYRDTAYEQYF,TGTGCCAGCCAGAGGGGTTACCGGGACACCGCCTACGAGCAGTACTTC
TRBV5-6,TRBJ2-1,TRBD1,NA,CASSFLGQGGNEQFF,TGTGCCAGCAGCTTTCTTGGACAGGGAGGCAATGAGCAGTTCTTC
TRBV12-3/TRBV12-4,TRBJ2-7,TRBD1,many,CASSSSGTDFYEQYF,TGTGCCAGCAGTTCCTCCGGGACAGATTTCTACGAGCAGTACTTC
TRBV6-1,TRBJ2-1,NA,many,CASSGGPPSSYNEQFF,TGTGCCAGCAGTGGGGGACCGCCGAGCTCCTACAATGAGCAGTTCTTC
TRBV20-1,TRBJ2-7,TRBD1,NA,CSAGETGYEQYF,TGCAGTGCTGGAGAGACAGGGTACGAGCAGTACTTC
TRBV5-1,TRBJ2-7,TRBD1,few,CASSFRTGGGSYEQYF,TGCGCCAGCAGCTTTAGGACAGGGGGCGGATCCTACGAGCAGTACTTC
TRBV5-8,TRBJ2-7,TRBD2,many,CASSTLTSGTTYEQYF,TGTGCCAGCAGCACATTGACTAGCGGGACCACCTACGAGCAGTACTTC
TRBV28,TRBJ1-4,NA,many,CASSLRLNEKLFF,TGTGCCAGCAGTTTACGGTTGAATGAAAAACTGTTTTTT
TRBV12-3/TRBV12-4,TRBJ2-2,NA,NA,CASSPSGTSNTGELFF,TGTGCCAGCAGTCCATCCGGGACATCGAACACCGGGGAGCTGTTTTTT
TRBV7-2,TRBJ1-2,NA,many,CASSQTSLYGYTF,TGTGCCAGCAGCCAGACAAGTCTCTATGGCTACACCTTC
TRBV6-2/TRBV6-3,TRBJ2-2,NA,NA,CASNRLENTGELFF,TGTGCCAGCAACAGACTAGAGAACACCGGGGAGCTGTTTTTT
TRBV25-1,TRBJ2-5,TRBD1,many,CASSDYGQGARETQYF,TGTGCCAGCAGTGACTACGGACAGGGGGCGCGGGAGACCCAGTACTTC
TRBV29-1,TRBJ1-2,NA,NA,CSVLGGYGYTF,TGCAGCGTTCTGGGGGGCTATGGCTACACCTTC